This T cell receptor beta chain was retrieved from a study of regulatory T cells in long-lasting Graves disease. The wider study: Those with persistent Graves' disease had received antithyroid drugs for over 5 years with positive TSH receptor antibodies. Whole-study results and caveats: TRBV28, TRBJ1-2 and TRBJ2-5 emerged as the favored segments in persistent disease. Sample size, which was small, may have reduced accuracy.

Turning to this clonotype: Its antigen is unidentified. This clone may be a read error of a much larger clone one base away.

Trimming pared 6 bases from V and 4 bases from J, leaving 21 bases between. There are 16 residues in the CDR3. CDR1 is MNHNS and CDR2 is SASEGT in the germline V gene. Time point described: persistent/refractory GD, antithyroid drugs over 5 years with positive TRAb. Scientists built the TCR library using RNA that was extracted from PBMCs. To make TCR beta libraries, researchers used iRepertoire HTBI primers and Arm-PCR of CDR3 regions. Via MiXCR, TCRdb re-called the multiplex PCR reads, giving one row per CDR3 protein. The repertoire holds around 340,000 distinct CDR3 sequences, with around 19% as singletons.

The chain employs TRBV6-1 and TRBJ1-1; D is unclear. The sequence came from a female donor with Graves disease. This specimen consisted of peripheral blood mononuclear cells (PBMCs), obtained when the disease was refractory, from a patient treated with antithyroid drugs. CDR3 DNA sequence: TGTGCCAGCAGCAGAGCTGGGGAGATATACGGCACTGAAGCTTTCTTT. Its translation: CASSRAGEIYGTEAFF.